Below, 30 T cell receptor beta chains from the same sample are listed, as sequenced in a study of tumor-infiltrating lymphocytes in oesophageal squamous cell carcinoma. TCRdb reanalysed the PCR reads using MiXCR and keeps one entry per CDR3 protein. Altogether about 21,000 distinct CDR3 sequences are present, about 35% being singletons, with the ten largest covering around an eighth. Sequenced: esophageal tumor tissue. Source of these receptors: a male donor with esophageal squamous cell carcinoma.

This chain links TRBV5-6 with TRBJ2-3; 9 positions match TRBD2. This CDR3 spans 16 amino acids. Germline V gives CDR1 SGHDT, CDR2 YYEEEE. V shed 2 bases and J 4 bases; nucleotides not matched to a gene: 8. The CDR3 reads CASSFGAGGRADTQYF. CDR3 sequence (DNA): TGTGCCAGCAGCTTCGGAGCGGGGGGCAGGGCAGATACGCAGTATTTT.

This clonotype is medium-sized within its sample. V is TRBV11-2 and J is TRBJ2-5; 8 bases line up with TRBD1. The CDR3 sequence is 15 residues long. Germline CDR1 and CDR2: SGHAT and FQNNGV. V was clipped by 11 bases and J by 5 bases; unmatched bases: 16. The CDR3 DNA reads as TGTGCCTCCAACAACAGGGGGGAGAGGTATGAGACCCAGTACTTC. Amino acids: CASNNRGERYETQYF.

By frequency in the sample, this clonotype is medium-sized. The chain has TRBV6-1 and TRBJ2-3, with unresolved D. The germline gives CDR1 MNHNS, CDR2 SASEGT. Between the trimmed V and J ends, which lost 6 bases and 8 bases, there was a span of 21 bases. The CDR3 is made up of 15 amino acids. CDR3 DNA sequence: TGTGCCAGCAGCACGACGGGTCGGAGATTGGCTACGCAGTATTTT. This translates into CASSTTGRRLATQYF.

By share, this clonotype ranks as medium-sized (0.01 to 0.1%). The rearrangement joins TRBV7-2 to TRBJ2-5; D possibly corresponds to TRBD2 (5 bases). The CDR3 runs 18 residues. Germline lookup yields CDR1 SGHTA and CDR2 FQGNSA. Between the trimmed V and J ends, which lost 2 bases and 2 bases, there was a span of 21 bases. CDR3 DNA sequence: TGTGCCAGCAGCTTAAAGGCCCCTACCGGGGTCGCACAAGAGACCCAGTACTTC. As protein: CASSLKAPTGVAQETQYF.

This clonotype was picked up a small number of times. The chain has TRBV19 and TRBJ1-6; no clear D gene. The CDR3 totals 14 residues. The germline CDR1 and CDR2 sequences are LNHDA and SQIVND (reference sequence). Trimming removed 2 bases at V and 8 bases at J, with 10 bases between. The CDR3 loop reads CASSILRRDSPLHF. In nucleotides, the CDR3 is TGTGCCAGTAGTATATTACGGCGGGATTCACCCCTCCACTTT.

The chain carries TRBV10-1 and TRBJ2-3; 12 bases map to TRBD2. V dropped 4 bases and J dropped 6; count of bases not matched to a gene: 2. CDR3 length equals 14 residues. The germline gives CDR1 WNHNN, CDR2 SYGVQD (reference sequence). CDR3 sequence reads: CASSASGRDDTQYF. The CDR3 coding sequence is TGCGCCAGCAGTGCTAGCGGGAGGGATGATACGCAGTATTTT.

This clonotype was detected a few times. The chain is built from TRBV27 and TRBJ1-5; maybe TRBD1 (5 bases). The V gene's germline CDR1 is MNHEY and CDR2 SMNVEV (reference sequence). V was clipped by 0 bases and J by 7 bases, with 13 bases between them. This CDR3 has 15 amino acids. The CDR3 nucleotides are TGTGCCAGCAGTTTATCGAGCACAGGTTCCCAGCCCCAGCATTTT. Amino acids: CASSLSSTGSQPQHF.

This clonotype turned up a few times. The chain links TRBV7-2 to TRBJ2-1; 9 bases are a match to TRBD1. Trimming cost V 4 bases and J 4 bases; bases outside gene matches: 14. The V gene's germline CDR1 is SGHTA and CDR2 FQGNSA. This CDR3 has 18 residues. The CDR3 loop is CASSSRLPGTGTYNEQFF. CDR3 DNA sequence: TGTGCCAGCAGCTCACGACTCCCCGGGACAGGGACATACAATGAGCAGTTCTTC.

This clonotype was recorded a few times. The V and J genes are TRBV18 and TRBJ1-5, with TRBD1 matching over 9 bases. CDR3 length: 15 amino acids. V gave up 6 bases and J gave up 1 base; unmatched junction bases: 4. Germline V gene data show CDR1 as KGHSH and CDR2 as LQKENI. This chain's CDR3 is CASSPGTGSNQPQHF. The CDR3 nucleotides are TGTGCCAGCTCTCCCGGGACAGGGAGCAATCAGCCCCAGCATTTT.

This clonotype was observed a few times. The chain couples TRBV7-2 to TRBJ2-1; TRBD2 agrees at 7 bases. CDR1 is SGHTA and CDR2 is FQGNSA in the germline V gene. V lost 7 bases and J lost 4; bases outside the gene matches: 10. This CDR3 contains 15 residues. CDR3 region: CASTLHASGYNEQFF. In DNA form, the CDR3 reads TGTGCCAGCACCCTCCATGCTAGCGGTTACAATGAGCAGTTCTTC.

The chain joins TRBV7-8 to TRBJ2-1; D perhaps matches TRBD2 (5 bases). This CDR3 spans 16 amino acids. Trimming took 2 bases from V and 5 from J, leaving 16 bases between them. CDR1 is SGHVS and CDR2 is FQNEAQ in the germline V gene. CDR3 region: CASSLKRLVTNNEQFF. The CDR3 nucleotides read TGTGCCAGCAGCTTAAAAAGGCTAGTGACTAACAATGAGCAGTTCTTC.

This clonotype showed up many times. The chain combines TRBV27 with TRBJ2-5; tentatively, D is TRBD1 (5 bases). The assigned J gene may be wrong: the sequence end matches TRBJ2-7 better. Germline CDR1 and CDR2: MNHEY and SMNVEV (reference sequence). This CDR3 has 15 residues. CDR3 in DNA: TGTGCCAGTACCAGTAAAAGGGGCGTAAACTACGAGCAGTACTTC. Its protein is CASTSKRGVNYEQYF.

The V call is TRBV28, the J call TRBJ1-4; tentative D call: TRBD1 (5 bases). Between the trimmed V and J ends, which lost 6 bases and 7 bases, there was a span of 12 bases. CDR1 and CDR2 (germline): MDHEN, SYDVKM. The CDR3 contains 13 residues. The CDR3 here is CASSSTEIEKLFF. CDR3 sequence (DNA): TGTGCCAGCAGCTCGACAGAAATTGAAAAACTGTTTTTT.

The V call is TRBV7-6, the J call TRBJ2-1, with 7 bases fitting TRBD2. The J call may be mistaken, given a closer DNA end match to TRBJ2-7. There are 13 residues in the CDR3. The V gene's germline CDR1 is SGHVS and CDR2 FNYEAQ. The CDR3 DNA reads TGTGCCAGCAGCGTTGGGGGGGGTTACGAGCAGTACTTC. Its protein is CASSVGGGYEQYF.

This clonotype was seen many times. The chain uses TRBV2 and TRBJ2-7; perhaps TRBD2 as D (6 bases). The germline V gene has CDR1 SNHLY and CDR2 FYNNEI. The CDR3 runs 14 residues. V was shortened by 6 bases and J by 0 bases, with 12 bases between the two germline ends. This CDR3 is CASRLFGSSYEQYF. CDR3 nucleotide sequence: TGTGCCAGCAGGTTGTTCGGGAGCTCCTACGAGCAGTACTTC.

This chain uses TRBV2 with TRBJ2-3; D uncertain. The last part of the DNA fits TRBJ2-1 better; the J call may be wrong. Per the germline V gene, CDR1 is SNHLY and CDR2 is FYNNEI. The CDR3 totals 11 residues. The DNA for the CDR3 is TGTGCCAGCAGTCCAGAAGAGACCCAGTTCTTC. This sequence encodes CASSPEETQFF.

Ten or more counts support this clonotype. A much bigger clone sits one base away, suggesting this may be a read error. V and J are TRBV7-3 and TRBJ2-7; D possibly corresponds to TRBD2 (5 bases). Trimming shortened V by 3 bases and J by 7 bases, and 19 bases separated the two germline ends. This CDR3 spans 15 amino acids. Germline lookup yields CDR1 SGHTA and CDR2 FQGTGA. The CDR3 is CASSLIGLANNEQYF. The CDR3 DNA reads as TGTGCCAGCAGCTTGATAGGTCTAGCCAACAATGAGCAGTACTTC.

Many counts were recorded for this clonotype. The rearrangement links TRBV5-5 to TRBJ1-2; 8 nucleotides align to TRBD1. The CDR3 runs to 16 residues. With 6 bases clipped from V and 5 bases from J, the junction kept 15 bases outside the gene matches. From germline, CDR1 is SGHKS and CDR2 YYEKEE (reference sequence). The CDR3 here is CASNHRDRNFGYGYTF. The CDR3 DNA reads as TGTGCCAGCAACCACCGGGACAGGAATTTCGGGTATGGCTACACCTTC.

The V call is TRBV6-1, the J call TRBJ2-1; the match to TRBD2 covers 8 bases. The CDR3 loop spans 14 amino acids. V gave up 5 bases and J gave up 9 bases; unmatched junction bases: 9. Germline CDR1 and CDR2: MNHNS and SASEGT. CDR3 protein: CASSLGGRRSEQFF. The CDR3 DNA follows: TGTGCCAGCAGTTTGGGCGGGAGGAGGAGTGAGCAGTTCTTC.

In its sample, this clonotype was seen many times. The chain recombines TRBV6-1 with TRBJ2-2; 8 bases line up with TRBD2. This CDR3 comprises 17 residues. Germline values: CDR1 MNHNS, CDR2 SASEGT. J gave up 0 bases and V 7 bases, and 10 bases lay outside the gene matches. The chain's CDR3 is CASKARAGVSNTGELFF. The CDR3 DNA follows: TGTGCCAGCAAAGCCCGAGCGGGAGTTTCGAACACCGGGGAGCTGTTTTTT.

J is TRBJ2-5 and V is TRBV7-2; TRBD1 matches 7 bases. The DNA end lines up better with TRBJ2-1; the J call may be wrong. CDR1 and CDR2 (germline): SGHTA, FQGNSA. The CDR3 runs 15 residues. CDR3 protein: CASSSRQGPSYEQFF. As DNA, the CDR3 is TGTGCCAGCAGCTCTCGACAGGGTCCCTCCTACGAGCAGTTCTTC.

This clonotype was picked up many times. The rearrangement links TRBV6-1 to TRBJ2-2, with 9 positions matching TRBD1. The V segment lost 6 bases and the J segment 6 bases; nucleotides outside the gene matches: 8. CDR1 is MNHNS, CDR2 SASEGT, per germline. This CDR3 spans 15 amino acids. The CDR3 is CASSPGQGFSGELFF. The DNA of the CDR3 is TGTGCCAGCAGCCCGGGACAGGGTTTTTCCGGGGAGCTGTTTTTT.

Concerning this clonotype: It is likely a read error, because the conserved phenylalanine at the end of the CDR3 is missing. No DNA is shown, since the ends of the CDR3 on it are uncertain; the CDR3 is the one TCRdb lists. CDR3 region: CSATQGSRGYTFGS. This chain joins TRBV20-1 and TRBJ2-7; the D call TRBD2 from the table was never checked on the DNA. The CDR3 extends over 14 residues, inclusive of both ends. The germline V gene has CDR1 DFQATT and CDR2 SNEGSKA (reference sequence).

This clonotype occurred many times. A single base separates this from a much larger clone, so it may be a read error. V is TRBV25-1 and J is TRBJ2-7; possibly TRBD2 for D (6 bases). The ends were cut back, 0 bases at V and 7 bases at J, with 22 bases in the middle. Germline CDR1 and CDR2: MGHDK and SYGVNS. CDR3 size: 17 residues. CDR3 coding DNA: TGTGCCAGCAGTGAATATAAGTGGGGGGAATCTAACAATGAGCAGTACTTC. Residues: CASSEYKWGESNNEQYF.

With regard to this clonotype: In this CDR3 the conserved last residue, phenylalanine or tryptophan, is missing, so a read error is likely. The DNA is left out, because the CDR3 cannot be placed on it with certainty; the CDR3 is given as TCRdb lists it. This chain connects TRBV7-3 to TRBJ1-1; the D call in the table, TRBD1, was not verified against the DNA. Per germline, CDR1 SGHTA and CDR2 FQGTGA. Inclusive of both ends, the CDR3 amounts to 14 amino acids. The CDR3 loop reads CASSMQGMATPSVR.

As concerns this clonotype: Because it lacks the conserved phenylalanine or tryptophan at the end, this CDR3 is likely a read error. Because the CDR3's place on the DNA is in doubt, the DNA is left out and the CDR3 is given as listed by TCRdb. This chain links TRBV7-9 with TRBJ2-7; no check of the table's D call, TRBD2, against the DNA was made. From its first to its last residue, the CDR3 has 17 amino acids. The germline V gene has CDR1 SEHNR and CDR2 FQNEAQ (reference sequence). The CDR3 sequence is CASSRGTERNYGYTFGS.

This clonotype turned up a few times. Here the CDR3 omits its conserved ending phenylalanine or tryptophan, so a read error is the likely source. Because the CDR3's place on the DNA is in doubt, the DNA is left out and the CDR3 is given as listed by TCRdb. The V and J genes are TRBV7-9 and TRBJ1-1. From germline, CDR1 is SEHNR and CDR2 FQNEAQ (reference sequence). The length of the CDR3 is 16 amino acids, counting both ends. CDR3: CASSFLISVNEQFFGP.

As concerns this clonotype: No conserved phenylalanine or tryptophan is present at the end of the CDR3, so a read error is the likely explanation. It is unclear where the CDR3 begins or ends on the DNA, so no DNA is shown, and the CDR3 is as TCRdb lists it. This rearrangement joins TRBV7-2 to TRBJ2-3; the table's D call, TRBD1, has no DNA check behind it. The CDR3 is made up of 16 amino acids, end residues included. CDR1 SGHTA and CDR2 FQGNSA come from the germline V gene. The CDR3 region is CASSAWKGINEQFFGP.

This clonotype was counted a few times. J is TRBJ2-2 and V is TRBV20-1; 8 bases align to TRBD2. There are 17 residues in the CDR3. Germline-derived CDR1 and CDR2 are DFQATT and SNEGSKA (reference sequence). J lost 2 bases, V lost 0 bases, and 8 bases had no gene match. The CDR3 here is CSARDKVAGTNTGELFF. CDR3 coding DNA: TGCAGTGCTAGAGACAAAGTAGCGGGGACCAACACCGGGGAGCTGTTTTTT.

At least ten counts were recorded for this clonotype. The CDR3 reads CASSPDIAVRHEQYF. The DNA of the CDR3 is TGTGCCAGCAGCCCAGACATTGCGGTTCGGCACGAGCAGTACTTC. The rearrangement links TRBV6-1 to TRBJ2-4; no reliable D call. The better agreement between TRBJ2-7 and the DNA end casts doubt on the J call. The CDR3 runs to 15 residues. Germline-derived CDR1 and CDR2 are MNHNS and SASEGT.